This TCR beta chain was documented in a study of cytomegalovirus exposure and HLA in healthy donors listed by TCRdb under 2017. Looking at the study overall: According to a later analysis, the 120 or so validation repertoires were produced on the same platform as the roughly 720 repertoires of the first cohort. Besides the first cohort of about 730 subjects, a separate validation cohort made up of some 110 different subjects was used. To predict cytomegalovirus infection status, the study combined high-throughput TCR immunosequencing, statistical association of individual TCRs with disease status, and machine learning. The aim of the study was to test whether cataloging public T cell receptors could identify signatures of past pathogen exposure. Results and caveats for the whole study, not just this receptor: In vitro tests confirmed that a few of the cytomegalovirus-associated TCR beta chains recognize cytomegalovirus antigens. Of the cluster scores, roughly 95% were above 0 in a later analysis, which found that TCRs clustered in the first cohort also tended to co-occur in the 120 validation repertoires. The study listed 150 to 200 TCR beta chains as associated with cytomegalovirus. In both the original and validation cohorts, the classifier was reported to diagnose cytomegalovirus status with high specificity and sensitivity. The validation cohort had no HLA typing available for a later analysis, so co-occurrence within that cohort was assessed over all 130 or so repertoires. According to the authors, the approach could potentially be generalized to other disease states and immunological phenotypes. Across donors, most TCR sequences were observed very rarely, whereas some public TCRs were present in many individuals.

The CDR3 runs 15 amino acids, cysteine and phenylalanine included. The retained sequence is limited to the CDR3, 45 bases, with the frame set at the first base. The V end gives up 0 bases and the J end 4 bases, leaving 4 bases in the junction not matched to a gene. CDR1 LGHNA and CDR2 YNFKEQ were looked up in the germline V gene. As for this clone: Its recognized antigen is unknown. No base-level quality is on record; no much larger clone is a single base apart.

Donors formed part of the validation cohort, which comprised 95 to 150 subjects and was distinct from the first cohort of under 750 subjects. Receptor libraries were prepared by the immunoSEQ multiplex PCR assay. For the original study's pipeline: A statistical classification framework was built for diagnosing cytomegalovirus status from the catalog of TCR beta chain sequences. Held by TCRdb, this immuneACCESS table contains in-frame sequences only and omits some clones. Under half of the omission traces to an unresolved V gene where checked; the cause of the rest is unknown. V, J and clone size reflect that table, while D and trimming were determined from the DNA. The table for this sample lists tens of thousands of clones; approximately 94% of them were counted only once. The leading ten clones occupy roughly 1.1% of the sample.

The TCR originated in a man aged 18 to 30 in good health and CMV-seronegative. Sequenced sample: PBMCs. The chain was built from TRBV4-2 and TRBJ2-3, with 7 junctional bases fitting TRBD2. The DNA sequence is TGTGCCAGCAGCCAAGATAGGACTAGTTCAGATACGCAGTATTTT. The encoded protein is CASSQDRTSSDTQYF.